This T cell receptor beta chain stems from a study of blood T cell repertoires in COVID-19. Ages ranged from about 18 to 89 years, with residence in 20 to 30 US areas. Cohort placement rested on clinical history that participants reported themselves. The recovered donors of Cohort 3 showed two negative PCRs, clearance, or symptom resolution. Per the authors' pipeline: From reference gene primer amplification, estimates of nucleated cell counts were derived. TCRdb keeps only in-frame clones here, not all; method: immunoSEQ multiplex PCR. The DNA gave D and trimming, while V, J and clone size come from that table. The repertoire holds hundreds of thousands of clones, with approximately 92% as singletons. V gave up 5 bases and J gave up 5 bases; unmatched junction bases: 3. CDR1 SGHRS and CDR2 YFSETQ come from the germline V gene. The CDR3 contains 14 residues.

The sequenced sample consisted of PBMCs or T cells enriched from blood (not recorded which). The receptor's source is a woman younger than 35 who had recovered from COVID-19. This rearrangement joins TRBV5-1 to TRBJ2-3, with 12 bases identical to TRBD2. CDR3 protein: CASRPTSGGDTQYF. The CDR3 DNA follows: TGCGCCAGCAGACCGACTAGCGGGGGAGATACGCAGTATTTT.